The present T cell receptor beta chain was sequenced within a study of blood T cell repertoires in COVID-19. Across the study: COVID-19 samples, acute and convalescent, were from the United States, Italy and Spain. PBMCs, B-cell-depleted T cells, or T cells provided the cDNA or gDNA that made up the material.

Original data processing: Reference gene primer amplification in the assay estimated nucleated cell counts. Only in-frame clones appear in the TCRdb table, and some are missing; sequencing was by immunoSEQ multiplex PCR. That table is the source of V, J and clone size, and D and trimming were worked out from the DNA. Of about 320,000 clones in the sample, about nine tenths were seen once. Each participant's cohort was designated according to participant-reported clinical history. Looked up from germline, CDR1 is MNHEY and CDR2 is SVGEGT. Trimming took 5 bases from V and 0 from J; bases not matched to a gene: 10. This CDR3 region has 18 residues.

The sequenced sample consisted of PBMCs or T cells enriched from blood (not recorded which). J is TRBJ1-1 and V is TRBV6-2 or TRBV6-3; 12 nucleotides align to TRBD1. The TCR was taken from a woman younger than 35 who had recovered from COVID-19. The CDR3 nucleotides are TGTGCCAGCAGTCGGACCGGGACAGGGGGCGCCATGAACACTGAAGCTTTCTTT. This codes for CASSRTGTGGAMNTEAFF.